This TCR beta chain was observed in a study of T cell clones after liver transplantation. Sequenced by immunoSEQ multiplex PCR; TCRdb stores in-frame clones only, minus some. This table holds some 75,000 clones, roughly 80% found once. Details on this clone: Its target is unknown.

Findings of the study overall: Conclusions were preliminary, with small, heterogeneous patient groups.

The germline V gene encodes CDR1 SGHTA and CDR2 FQGNSA. The ends lost 5 bases at V and 6 bases at J; junction bases unmatched: 5. The CDR3 contains 13 residues. Sequencing used CD4+ T cells from blood, obtained before liver transplant. The source of this sequence is a human donor who received a liver transplant. The chain is built from TRBV7-2 and TRBJ1-2; 8 nucleotides align to TRBD1. CDR3 DNA: TGTGCCAGCAGCCAGGGGGCGGTAGATGGCTACACCTTC. As protein: CASSQGAVDGYTF.